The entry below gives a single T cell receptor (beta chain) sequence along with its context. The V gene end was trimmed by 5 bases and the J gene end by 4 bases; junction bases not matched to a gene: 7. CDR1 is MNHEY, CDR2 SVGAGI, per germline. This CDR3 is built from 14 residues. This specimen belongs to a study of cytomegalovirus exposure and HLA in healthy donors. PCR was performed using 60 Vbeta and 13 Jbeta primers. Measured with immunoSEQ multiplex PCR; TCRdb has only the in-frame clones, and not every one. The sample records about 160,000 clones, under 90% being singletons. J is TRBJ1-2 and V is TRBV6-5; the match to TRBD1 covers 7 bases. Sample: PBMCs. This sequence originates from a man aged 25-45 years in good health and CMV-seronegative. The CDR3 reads CASSKDRAPYGYTF. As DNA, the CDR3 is TGTGCCAGCAGTAAAGACAGGGCGCCCTATGGCTACACCTTC.